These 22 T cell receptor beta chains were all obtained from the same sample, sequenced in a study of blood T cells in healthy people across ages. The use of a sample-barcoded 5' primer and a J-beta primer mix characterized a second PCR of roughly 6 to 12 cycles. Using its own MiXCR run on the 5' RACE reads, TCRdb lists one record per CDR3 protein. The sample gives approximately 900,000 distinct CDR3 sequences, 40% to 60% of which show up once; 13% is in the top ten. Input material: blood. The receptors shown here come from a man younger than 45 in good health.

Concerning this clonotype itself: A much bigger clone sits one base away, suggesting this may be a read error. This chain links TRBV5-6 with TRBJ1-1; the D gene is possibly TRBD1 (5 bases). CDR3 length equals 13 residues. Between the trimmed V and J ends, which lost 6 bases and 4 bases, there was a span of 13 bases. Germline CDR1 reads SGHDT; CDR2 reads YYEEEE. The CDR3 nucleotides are TGTGCCAGCAACTTCGGGGGACCCACTGAAGCTTTCTTT. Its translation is CASNFGGPTEAFF.

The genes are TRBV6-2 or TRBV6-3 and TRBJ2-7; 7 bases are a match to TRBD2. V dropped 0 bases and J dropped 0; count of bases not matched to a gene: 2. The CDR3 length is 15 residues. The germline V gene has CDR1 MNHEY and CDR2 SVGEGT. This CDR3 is CASSYSPGGSYEQYF. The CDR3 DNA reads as TGTGCCAGCAGTTACTCTCCGGGGGGCTCCTACGAGCAGTACTTC.

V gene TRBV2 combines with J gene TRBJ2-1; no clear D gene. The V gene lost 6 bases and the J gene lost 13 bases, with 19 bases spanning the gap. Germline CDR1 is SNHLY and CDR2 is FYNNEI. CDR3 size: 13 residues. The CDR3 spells CASRSAYQETQFF. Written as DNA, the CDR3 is TGTGCCAGCAGGAGTGCTTATCAAGAGACCCAGTTCTTC.

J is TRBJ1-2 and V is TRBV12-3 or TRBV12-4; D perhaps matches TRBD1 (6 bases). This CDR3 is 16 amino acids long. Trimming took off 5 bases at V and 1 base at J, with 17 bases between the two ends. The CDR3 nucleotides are TGTGCCAGCAGTCCAAGAGGACAGATTAGTAACTATGGCTACACCTTC. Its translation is CASSPRGQISNYGYTF.

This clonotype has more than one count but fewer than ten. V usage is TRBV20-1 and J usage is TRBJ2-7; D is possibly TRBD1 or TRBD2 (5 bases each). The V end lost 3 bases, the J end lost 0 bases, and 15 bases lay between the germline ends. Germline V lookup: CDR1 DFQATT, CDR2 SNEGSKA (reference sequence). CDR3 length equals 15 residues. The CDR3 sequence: CSASGLPGASYEQYF. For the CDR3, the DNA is TGCAGTGCTAGTGGGCTCCCCGGGGCCTCCTACGAGCAGTACTTC.

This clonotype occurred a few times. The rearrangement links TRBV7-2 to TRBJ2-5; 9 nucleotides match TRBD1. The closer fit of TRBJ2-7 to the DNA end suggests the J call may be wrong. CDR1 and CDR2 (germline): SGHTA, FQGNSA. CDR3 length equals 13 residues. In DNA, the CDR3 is TGTGCCAGCAGCTCGGGACAGGGTTGCGAGCAGTACTTC. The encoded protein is CASSSGQGCEQYF.

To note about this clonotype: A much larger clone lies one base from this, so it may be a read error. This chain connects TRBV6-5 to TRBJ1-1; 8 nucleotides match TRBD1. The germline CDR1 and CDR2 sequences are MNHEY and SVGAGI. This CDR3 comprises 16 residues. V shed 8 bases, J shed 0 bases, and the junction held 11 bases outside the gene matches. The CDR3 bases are TGTGCCAGCTCCTCCCACCGACAGGGGCTGAACACTGAAGCTTTCTTT. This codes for CASSSHRQGLNTEAFF.

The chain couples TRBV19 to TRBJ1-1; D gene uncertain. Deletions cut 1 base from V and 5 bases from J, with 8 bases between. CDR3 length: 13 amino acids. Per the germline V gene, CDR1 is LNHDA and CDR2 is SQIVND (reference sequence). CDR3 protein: CASSIGMRTEAFF. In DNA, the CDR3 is TGTGCCAGTAGTATAGGTATGCGGACTGAAGCTTTCTTT.

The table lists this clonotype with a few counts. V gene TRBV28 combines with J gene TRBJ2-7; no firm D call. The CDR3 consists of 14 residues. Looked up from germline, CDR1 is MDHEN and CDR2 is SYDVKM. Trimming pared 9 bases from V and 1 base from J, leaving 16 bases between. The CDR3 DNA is TGTGCCAGTGAGGTGAACCGCGCTTCCTACGAGCAGTACTTC. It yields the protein CASEVNRASYEQYF.

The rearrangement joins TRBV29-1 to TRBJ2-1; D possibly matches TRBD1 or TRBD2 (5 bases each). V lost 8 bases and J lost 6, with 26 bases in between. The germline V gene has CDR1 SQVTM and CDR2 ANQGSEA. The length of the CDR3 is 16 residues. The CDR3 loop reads CSSTGFGAGKGNEQFF. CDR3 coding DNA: TGCAGCTCAACCGGCTTCGGGGCAGGGAAGGGCAATGAGCAGTTCTTC.

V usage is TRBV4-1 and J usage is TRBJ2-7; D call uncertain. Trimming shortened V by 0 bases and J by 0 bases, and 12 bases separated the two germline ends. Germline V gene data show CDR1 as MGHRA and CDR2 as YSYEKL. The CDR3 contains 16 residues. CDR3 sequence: CASSQDFAASSYEQYF. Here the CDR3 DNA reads TGCGCCAGCAGCCAAGATTTCGCCGCTAGCTCCTACGAGCAGTACTTC.

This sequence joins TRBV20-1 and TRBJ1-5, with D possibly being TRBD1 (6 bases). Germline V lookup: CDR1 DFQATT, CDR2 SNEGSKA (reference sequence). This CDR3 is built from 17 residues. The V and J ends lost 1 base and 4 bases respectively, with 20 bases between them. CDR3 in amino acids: CSARGTLGGGGNQPQHF. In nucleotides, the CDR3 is TGCAGTGCTAGAGGCACCCTGGGAGGGGGGGGGAATCAGCCCCAGCATTTT.

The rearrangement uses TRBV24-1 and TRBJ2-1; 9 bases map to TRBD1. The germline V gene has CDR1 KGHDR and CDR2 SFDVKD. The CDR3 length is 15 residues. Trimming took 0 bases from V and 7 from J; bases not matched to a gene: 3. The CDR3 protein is CATSDLHRGPNEQFF. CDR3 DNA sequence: TGTGCCACCAGTGATTTGCACAGGGGGCCTAATGAGCAGTTCTTC.

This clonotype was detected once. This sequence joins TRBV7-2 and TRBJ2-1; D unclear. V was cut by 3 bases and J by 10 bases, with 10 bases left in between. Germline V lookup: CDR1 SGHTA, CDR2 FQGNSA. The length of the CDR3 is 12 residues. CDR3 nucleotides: TGTGCCAGCAGCTTTCAGGTACGGGAGCAGTTCTTC. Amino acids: CASSFQVREQFF.

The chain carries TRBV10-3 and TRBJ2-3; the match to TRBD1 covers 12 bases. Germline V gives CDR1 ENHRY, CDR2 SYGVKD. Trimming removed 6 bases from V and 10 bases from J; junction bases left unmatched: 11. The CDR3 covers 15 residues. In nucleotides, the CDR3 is TGTGCCATCAGGGCCGGGACAGGGGGCGCGAAGGCGCAGTATTTT. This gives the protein CAIRAGTGGAKAQYF.

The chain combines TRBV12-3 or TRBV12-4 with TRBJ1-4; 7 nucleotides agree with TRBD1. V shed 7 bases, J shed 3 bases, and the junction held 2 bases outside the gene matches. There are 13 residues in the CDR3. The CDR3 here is CASNRGANEKLFF. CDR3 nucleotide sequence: TGTGCCAGCAACAGGGGAGCTAATGAAAAACTGTTTTTT.

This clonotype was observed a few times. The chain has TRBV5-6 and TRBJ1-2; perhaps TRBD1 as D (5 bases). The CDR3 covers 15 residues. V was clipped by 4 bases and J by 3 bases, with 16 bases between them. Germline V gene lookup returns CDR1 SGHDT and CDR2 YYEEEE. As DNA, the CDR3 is TGTGCCAGCAGCCGCGCAGGGAGGGTAGACTATGGCTACACCTTC. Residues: CASSRAGRVDYGYTF.

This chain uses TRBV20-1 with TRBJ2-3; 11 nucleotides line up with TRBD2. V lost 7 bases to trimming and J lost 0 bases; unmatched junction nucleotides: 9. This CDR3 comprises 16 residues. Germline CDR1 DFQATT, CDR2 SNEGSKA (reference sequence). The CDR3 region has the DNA TGCAGTGTCCAAACCGGGACTAGCGGTAGCACAGATACGCAGTATTTT. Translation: CSVQTGTSGSTDTQYF.

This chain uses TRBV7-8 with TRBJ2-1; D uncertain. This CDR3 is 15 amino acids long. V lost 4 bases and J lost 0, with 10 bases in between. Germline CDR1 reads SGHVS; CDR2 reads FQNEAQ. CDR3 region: CASSSPASSYNEQFF. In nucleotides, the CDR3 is TGTGCCAGCAGCTCCCCCGCGAGCTCCTACAATGAGCAGTTCTTC.

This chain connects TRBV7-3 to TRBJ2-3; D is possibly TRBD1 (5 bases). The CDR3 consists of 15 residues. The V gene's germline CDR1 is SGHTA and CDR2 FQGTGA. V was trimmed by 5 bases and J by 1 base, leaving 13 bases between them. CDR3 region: CASSPDRAGTDTQYF. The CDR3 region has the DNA TGTGCCAGCAGCCCCGACAGAGCTGGCACAGATACGCAGTATTTT.

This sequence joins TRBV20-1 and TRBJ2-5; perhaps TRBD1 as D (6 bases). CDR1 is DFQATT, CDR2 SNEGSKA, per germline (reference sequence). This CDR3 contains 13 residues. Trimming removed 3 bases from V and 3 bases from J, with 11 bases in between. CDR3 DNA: TGCAGTGCTAGGGACAGTATCAAAGAGACCCAGTACTTC. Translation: CSARDSIKETQYF.

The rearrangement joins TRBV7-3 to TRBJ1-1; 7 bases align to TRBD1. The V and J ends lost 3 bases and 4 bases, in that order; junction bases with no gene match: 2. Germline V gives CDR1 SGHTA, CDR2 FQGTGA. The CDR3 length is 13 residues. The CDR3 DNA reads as TGTGCCAGCAGCTTCGACAGGGTCACTGAAGCTTTCTTT. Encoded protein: CASSFDRVTEAFF.